This T cell receptor (beta chain) derives from a study of blood T cell repertoires in COVID-19. This clone was seen a few times. From germline, CDR1 is SGHRS and CDR2 YFSETQ. The length of the CDR3 is 14 residues. V lost 3 bases to trimming and J lost 7 bases; unmatched junction nucleotides: 8. The table came from immunoSEQ multiplex PCR; TCRdb's copy has only in-frame clones and leaves some out. The table lists about 220,000 clones, about 79% of them singletons. Participants' own reports of clinical history determined their cohort assignment. The chain uses TRBV5-1 and TRBJ2-7, with TRBD2 identical over 9 bases. The clonotype was recovered from a woman in her thirties or forties with acute COVID-19. The sample taken for sequencing was PBMCs or T cells enriched from blood (not recorded which). DNA for the CDR3: TGCGCCAGCAGCTCCCGAGCGGGAGGCGAGGAGCAGTACTTC. Its protein product is CASSSRAGGEEQYF.